This TCR beta chain was obtained from a study of identical twins. Overall study findings and caveats: Twin pairs had excess sharing that was weaker in beta out-of-frame sequences.

TCRdb fed the 5' RACE reads into MiXCR, producing one record per CDR3 protein. The sample records approximately 210,000 distinct CDR3 sequences, around 6.5% being singletons. On this clonotype: Its target is unknown.

This same sample was also part of a study on T cells expressing NK-cell markers. As that study records: In the group of eight sequenced donors, seven were HCMV-seropositive and one was seronegative.

The sequence derives from a woman younger than 35 in good health. Material: CD8+ T cells sorted from blood.

In nucleotides, the CDR3 is TGCAGCGTTGAAGGGGGGGAGGCGTCGAACACTGAAGCTTTCTTT. This gives the protein CSVEGGEASNTEAFF. The J gene is TRBJ1-1, the V gene TRBV29-1; tentative D call: TRBD1 (5 bases). V lost 1 base and J lost 1, with 13 bases in between. CDR3 length equals 15 residues. CDR1 SQVTM and CDR2 ANQGSEA come from the germline V gene. Variable domain in full (rest from reference TRBV29-1 and TRBJ1-1): SAVISQKPSRDICQRGTSLTIQCQVDSQVTMMFWYRQQPGQSLTLIATANQGSEATYESGFVIDKFPISRPNLTFSTLTVSNMSPEDSSIYLCSVEGGEASNTEAFFGQGTRLTVV.